These 18 T cell receptor beta chains share one sample of origin, sequenced in a study of identifying expanded T cells in peripheral blood. Profiling relied on immunoSEQ multiplex PCR, and the TCRdb table lists in-frame clones only, not all of them. The sample includes approximately 59,000 clones, approximately 89% of them seen just once. Material: blood. These receptors originate from a person aged 18-70 years in good health.

This chain connects TRBV6-1 to TRBJ2-7; a possible D gene is TRBD2 (5 bases). The CDR3 is 16 amino acids. V shed 3 bases and J shed 1 base, with 16 bases lying between them. Germline CDR1 MNHNS, CDR2 SASEGT. The CDR3 DNA reads TGTGCCAGCAGTGATAGGACGGGGTTCCTTTCCTACGAGCAGTACTTC. Residues: CASSDRTGFLSYEQYF.

This clone has more than one count but fewer than ten. The J gene is TRBJ2-7, the V gene TRBV2; 7 nucleotides line up with TRBD1. V lost 7 bases, J lost 0 bases, and 6 bases stayed unmatched. CDR3 length equals 14 residues. Per germline, CDR1 SNHLY and CDR2 FYNNEI. The CDR3 nucleotides read TGTGCCAGCACCGCGACAGGGAGCTCCTACGAGCAGTACTTC. Translation: CASTATGSSYEQYF.

The rearrangement links TRBV5-1 to TRBJ2-7; 12 bases fit TRBD1. Germline V CDR1 and CDR2: SGHRS, YFSETQ. The V and J ends lost 4 bases and 0 bases, in that order; junction bases with no gene match: 11. CDR3 length equals 18 residues. In nucleotides, the CDR3 is TGCGCCAGCAGCCCGACGGGACAGGGGGCTATCACCTCCTACGAGCAGTACTTC. Protein sequence: CASSPTGQGAITSYEQYF.

The rearrangement uses TRBV27 and TRBJ2-2; the D is unclear. Between the trimmed V and J ends, which lost 3 bases and 3 bases, there was a span of 8 bases. The CDR3 sequence is 14 residues long. The germline V gene has CDR1 MNHEY and CDR2 SMNVEV (reference sequence). CDR3 nucleotide sequence: TGTGCCAGCAGTTTGAGGCCCTACACCGGGGAGCTGTTTTTT. The encoded protein is CASSLRPYTGELFF.

The rearrangement joins TRBV2 to TRBJ1-2; 9 bases line up with TRBD1. The CDR3 length is 19 residues. Germline V gives CDR1 SNHLY, CDR2 FYNNEI. Losses at the gene ends were 4 bases for V and 0 bases for J; bases not matched to a gene: 15. Here the CDR3 DNA reads TGTGCCAGCAGTGGCCGGGGGACAGGGAAGGCCTTGGCTAACTATGGCTACACCTTC. Amino acid sequence: CASSGRGTGKALANYGYTF.

This rearrangement joins TRBV7-9 to TRBJ2-1, with TRBD1 matching 12 bases. From germline, CDR1 is SEHNR and CDR2 FQNEAQ (reference sequence). Trimming cost V 4 bases and J 7 bases; bases outside gene matches: 5. The CDR3 extends over 15 amino acids. CDR3 region: CASSWGTGGNNEQFF. For the CDR3, the DNA is TGTGCCAGCAGCTGGGGGACAGGGGGCAATAATGAGCAGTTCTTC.

This chain connects TRBV5-1 to TRBJ2-1; D perhaps matches TRBD2 (6 bases). The V and J ends lost 5 bases and 0 bases respectively, with 12 bases between them. CDR1 is SGHRS and CDR2 is YFSETQ in the germline V gene. The CDR3 has 15 residues. CDR3 sequence reads: CASSFSGYSYNEQFF. The CDR3 region has the DNA TGCGCCAGCAGTTTCAGCGGGTACTCCTACAATGAGCAGTTCTTC.

The rearrangement joins TRBV21-1 to TRBJ1-5. TRBV21-1 is described as a pseudogene. The CDR3 contains 15 residues. As DNA, the CDR3 is TGTGCCAGCAGCAAACAGGGACGGATTAATCAGCCCCAGCATTTT. This codes for CASSKQGRINQPQHF.

This rearrangement joins TRBV2 to TRBJ1-2; D is uncertain. Trimming removed 3 bases from V and 8 bases from J, with 10 bases in between. Germline values: CDR1 SNHLY, CDR2 FYNNEI. CDR3 size: 12 residues. CDR3 region: CASSERDRGYTF. CDR3 bases: TGTGCCAGCAGTGAGAGGGATCGGGGCTACACCTTC.

This chain connects TRBV5-6 to TRBJ1-5; D might be TRBD1 (5 bases). CDR1 SGHDT and CDR2 YYEEEE come from the germline V gene. V was pared by 2 bases and J by 0 bases, with 15 bases between. This CDR3 region has 17 residues. The CDR3 region is CASSLSRTPYSNQPQHF. The CDR3 nucleotides are TGTGCCAGCAGCTTATCTAGGACACCCTATAGCAATCAGCCCCAGCATTTT.

This chain joins TRBV5-5 and TRBJ2-3; 8 bases are shared with TRBD1. CDR1 and CDR2 from the germline V gene are SGHKS and YYEKEE (reference sequence). CDR3 length: 14 residues. With V trimmed by 2 bases and J by 5 bases, 4 bases remained unmatched. The CDR3 sequence is CASSFGQGLDTQYF. The DNA for the CDR3 is TGTGCCAGCAGCTTCGGACAGGGACTAGATACGCAGTATTTT. Combining the CDR3 with reference TRBV5-5 and TRBJ2-3 gives the whole variable domain DAGVTQSPTHLIKTRGQQVTLRCSPISGHKSVSWYQQVLGQGPQFIFQYYEKEERGRGNFPDRFSARQFPNYSSELNVNALLLGDSALYLCASSFGQGLDTQYFGPGTRLTVL.

The rearrangement uses TRBV4-2 and TRBJ2-1; a weak D match, TRBD1 (6 bases). The germline V and J ends were trimmed by 1 base and 4 bases, with 17 bases remaining between them. Germline-derived CDR1 and CDR2 are LGHNA and YNFKEQ. This CDR3 is built from 17 residues. CDR3 sequence: CASSQGPQGFTYNEQFF. The CDR3 DNA sequence: TGTGCCAGCAGCCAAGGCCCACAGGGCTTCACTTACAATGAGCAGTTCTTC.

V and J are TRBV18 and TRBJ1-4, with TRBD1 as a possible D gene (5 bases). This CDR3 contains 15 residues. Trimming removed 5 bases from V and 12 bases from J, with 22 bases in between. Germline assignment: CDR1 KGHSH and CDR2 LQKENI. The CDR3 spells CASSEVVRDLEELFF. CDR3 nucleotide sequence: TGTGCCAGCTCAGAGGTAGTCAGGGACCTAGAGGAACTGTTTTTT.

The CDR3, as DNA: TGTGCCAGCAGCTTGGGGACTAGCGGGGGGACCCCCTACGAGCAGTACTTC. Translation gives CASSLGTSGGTPYEQYF. The chain links TRBV7-6 to TRBJ2-7; TRBD2 matches at 15 bases. This CDR3 is 17 amino acids long. J lost 2 bases, V lost 3 bases, and 5 bases had no gene match. CDR1 SGHVS and CDR2 FNYEAQ come from the germline V gene.

The V and J genes are TRBV7-2 and TRBJ2-7; D call uncertain. The CDR3 runs to 13 residues. Germline loops: CDR1 SGHTA, CDR2 FQGNSA. V was trimmed by 2 bases and J by 2 bases, leaving 7 bases between them. DNA for the CDR3: TGTGCCAGCAGCTTACGGTGGGCCTACGAGCAGTACTTC. Translating gives CASSLRWAYEQYF. Full variable domain (rest looked up from reference TRBV7-2 and TRBJ2-7): GAGVSQSPSNKVTEKGKDVELRCDPISGHTALYWYRQSLGQGLEFLIYFQGNSAPDKSGLPSDRFSAERTGGSVSTLTIQRTQQEDSAVYLCASSLRWAYEQYFGPGTRLTVT.

The chain couples TRBV7-2 to TRBJ2-7, with D perhaps TRBD1 or TRBD2 (6 bases each). Between the trimmed V and J ends, which lost 5 bases and 2 bases, there was a span of 19 bases. CDR3 length: 16 residues. Germline CDR1 reads SGHTA; CDR2 reads FQGNSA. CDR3 in DNA: TGTGCCAGCAGCGTCCGTGGCGGGGACAATACCTACGAGCAGTACTTC. Translated: CASSVRGGDNTYEQYF.

This sequence joins TRBV14 and TRBJ1-2; possible D gene TRBD1, 5 bases. Germline-derived CDR1 and CDR2 are SGHDN and FVKESK. The CDR3 loop spans 14 amino acids. V was trimmed by 1 base and J by 4 bases, leaving 10 bases between them. The CDR3 is CASSQGGEPYGYTF. CDR3 coding DNA: TGTGCCAGCAGCCAAGGGGGCGAACCCTATGGCTACACCTTC.

Only one count was recorded for this clone. This chain connects TRBV10-3 to TRBJ2-1; D not certain. CDR3 length equals 14 residues. Per the germline V gene, CDR1 is ENHRY and CDR2 is SYGVKD. Trimming stripped 3 bases from V and 0 bases from J, with 6 bases between. As DNA, the CDR3 is TGTGCCATCAGTGACAGGAGCTCCTACAATGAGCAGTTCTTC. This codes for CAISDRSSYNEQFF.